This TCR beta chain was obtained from a study of blood T cell repertoires in COVID-19. At the level of the study: The United States, Italy and Spain were the sources of the acute and convalescent COVID-19 samples.

CDR1 and CDR2 (germline): SNHLY, FYNNEI. The CDR3 runs to 14 residues. V shed 7 bases, J shed 7 bases, and the junction held 9 bases outside the gene matches. In the source study's methods: Reference gene primer amplification gave estimated nucleated cell counts. TCRdb's copy holds only in-frame clones and misses some; the assay was immunoSEQ multiplex PCR. V and J calls and clone size are those listed in that table; D and trimming were worked out from the DNA. Among a few hundred thousand clones listed, more than 90% were seen once. Material: PBMCs or T cells enriched from blood (not recorded which). The J gene is TRBJ1-4, the V gene TRBV2; TRBD1 matches at 7 bases. The receptor was derived from a woman aged 25-40 years who had recovered from COVID-19. CDR3 sequence reads: CASKGRQGGEKLFF. The CDR3 DNA reads TGTGCCAGCAAGGGGAGACAGGGTGGTGAAAAACTGTTTTTT.